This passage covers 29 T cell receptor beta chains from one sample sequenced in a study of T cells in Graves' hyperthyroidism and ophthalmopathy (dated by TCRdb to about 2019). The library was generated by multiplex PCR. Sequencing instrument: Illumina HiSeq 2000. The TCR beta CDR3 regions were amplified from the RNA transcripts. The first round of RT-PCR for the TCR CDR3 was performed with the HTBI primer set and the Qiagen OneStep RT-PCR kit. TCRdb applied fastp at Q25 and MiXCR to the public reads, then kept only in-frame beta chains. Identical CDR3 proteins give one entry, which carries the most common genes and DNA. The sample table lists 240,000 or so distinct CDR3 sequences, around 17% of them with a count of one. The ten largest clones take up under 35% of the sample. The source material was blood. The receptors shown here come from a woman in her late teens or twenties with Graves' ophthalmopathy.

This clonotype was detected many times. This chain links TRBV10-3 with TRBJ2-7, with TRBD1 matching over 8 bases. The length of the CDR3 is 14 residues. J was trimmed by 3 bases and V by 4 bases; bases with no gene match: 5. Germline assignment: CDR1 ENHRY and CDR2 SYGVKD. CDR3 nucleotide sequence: TGTGCCATCAGTGGGACAGGGTCGGTCTACGAGCAGTACTTC. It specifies CAISGTGSVYEQYF.

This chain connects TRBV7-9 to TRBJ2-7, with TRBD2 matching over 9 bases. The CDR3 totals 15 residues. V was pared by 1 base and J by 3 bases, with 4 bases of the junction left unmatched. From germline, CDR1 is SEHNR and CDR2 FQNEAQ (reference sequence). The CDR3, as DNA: TGTGCCAGCAGCTTAGGCCTAGCGGGACACTACGAGCAGTACTTC. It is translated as CASSLGLAGHYEQYF.

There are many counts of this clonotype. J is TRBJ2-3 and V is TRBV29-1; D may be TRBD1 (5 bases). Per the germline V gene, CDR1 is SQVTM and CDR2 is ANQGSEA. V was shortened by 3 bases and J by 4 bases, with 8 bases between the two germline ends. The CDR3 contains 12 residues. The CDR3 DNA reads TGCAGCGTTGAGACAGCGCCAGATACGCAGTATTTT. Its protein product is CSVETAPDTQYF.

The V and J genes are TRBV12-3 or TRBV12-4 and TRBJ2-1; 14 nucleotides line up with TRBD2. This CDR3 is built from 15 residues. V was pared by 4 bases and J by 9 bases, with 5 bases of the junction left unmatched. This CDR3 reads CASSWGLAGEFEQFF. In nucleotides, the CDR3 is TGTGCCAGCAGTTGGGGACTAGCGGGAGAATTTGAGCAGTTCTTC.

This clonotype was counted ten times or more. The CDR3, as DNA: TGCAGTGCTAGACTCACTTCTGATTATATAGGTGGCTACACCTTC. Protein product: CSARLTSDYIGGYTF. V usage is TRBV20-1 and J usage is TRBJ1-2; no definite D call. There are 15 residues in the CDR3. Germline assignment: CDR1 DFQATT and CDR2 SNEGSKA (reference sequence). Between the trimmed V and J ends, which lost 2 bases and 7 bases, there was a span of 20 bases.

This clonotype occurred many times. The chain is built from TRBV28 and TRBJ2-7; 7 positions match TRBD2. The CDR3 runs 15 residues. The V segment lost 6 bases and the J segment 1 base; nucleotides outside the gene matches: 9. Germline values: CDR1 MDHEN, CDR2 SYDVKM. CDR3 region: CASRMSGKGSYEQYF. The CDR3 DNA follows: TGTGCCAGCAGGATGAGCGGGAAGGGGTCCTACGAGCAGTACTTC.

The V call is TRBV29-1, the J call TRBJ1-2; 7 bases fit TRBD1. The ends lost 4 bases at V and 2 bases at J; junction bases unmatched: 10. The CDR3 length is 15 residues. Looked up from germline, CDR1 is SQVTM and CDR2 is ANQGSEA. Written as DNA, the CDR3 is TGCAGCGTTGTTGGAGCAGGGGGTACGAACTATGGCTACACCTTC. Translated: CSVVGAGGTNYGYTF.

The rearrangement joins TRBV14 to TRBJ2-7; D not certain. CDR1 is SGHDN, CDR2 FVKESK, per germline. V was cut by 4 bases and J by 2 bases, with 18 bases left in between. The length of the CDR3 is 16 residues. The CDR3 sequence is CASSPVRYPRTYEQYF. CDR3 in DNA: TGTGCCAGCAGCCCCGTGCGGTACCCCCGTACCTACGAGCAGTACTTC.

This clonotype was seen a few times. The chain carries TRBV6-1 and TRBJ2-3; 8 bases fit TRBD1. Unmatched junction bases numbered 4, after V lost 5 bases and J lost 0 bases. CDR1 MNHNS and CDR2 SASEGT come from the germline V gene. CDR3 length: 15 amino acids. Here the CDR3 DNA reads TGTGCCAGCAGTAATACAGGGGGGAGCACAGATACGCAGTATTTT. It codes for CASSNTGGSTDTQYF.

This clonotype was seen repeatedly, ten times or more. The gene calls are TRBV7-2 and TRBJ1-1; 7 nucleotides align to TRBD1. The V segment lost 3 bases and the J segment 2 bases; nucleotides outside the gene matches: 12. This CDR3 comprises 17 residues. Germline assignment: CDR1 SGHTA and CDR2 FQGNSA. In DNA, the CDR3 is TGTGCCAGCAGCTTCGATCGACAGGGTGGTACCAACACTGAAGCTTTCTTT. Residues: CASSFDRQGGTNTEAFF.

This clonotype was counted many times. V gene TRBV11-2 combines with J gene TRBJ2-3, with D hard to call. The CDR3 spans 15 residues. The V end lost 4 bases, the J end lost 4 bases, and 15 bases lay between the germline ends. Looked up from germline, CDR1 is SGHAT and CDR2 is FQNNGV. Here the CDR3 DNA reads TGTGCCAGCAGCTCTGGAGTGGTTCTCTCAGATACGCAGTATTTT. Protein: CASSSGVVLSDTQYF.

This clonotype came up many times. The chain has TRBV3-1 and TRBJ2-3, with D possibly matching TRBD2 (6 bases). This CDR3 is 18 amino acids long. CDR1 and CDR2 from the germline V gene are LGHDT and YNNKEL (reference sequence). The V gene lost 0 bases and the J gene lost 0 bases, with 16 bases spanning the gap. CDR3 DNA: TGTGCCAGCAGCCAAGATGGTTTCGCGGGGCTGAGCACAGATACGCAGTATTTT. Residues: CASSQDGFAGLSTDTQYF.

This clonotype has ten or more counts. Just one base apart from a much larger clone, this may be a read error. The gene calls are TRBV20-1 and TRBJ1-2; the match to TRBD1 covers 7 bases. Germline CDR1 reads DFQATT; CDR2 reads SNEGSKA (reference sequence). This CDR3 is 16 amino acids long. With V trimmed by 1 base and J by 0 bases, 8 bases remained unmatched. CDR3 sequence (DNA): TGCAGTGCTAGAGTGCTTGGACAGGCAACTAACTATGGCTACACCTTC. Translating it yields CSARVLGQATNYGYTF.

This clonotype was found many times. The CDR3 nucleotides are TGTGCCAGCAGTGAAGCGTGGACAGGGGAACAGTCCAAAAACATTCAGTACTTC. As protein: CASSEAWTGEQSKNIQYF. The chain recombines TRBV6-1 with TRBJ2-4, with 9 bases that match TRBD1. Per germline, CDR1 MNHNS and CDR2 SASEGT. V shed 0 bases, J shed 2 bases, and the junction held 8 bases outside the gene matches. The CDR3 extends over 18 amino acids.

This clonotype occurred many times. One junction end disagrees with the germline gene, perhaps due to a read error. This CDR3 is CSGQVKRLCHSHEQYF. CDR3 coding DNA: TGCAGCGGACAAGTCAAGAGGCTGTGCCACTCCCACGAGCAGTACTTC. The gene calls are TRBV29-1 and TRBJ2-7; D remains ambiguous. The CDR3 sequence is 16 residues long. Germline V lookup: CDR1 SQVTM, CDR2 ANQGSEA.

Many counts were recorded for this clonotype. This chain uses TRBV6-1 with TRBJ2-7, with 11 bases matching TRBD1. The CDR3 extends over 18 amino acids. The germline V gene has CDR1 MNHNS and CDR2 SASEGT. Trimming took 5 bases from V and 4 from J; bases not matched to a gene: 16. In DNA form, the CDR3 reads TGTGCCAGCAGTTACACCATGCCTGGACAGGGGGCATTTTACGAGCAGTACTTC. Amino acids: CASSYTMPGQGAFYEQYF.

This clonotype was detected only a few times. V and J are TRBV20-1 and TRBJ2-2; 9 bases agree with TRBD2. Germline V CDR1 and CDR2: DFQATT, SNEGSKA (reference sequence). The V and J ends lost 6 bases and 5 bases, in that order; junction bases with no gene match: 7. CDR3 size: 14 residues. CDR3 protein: CSAGLAGRTGELFF. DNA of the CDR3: TGCAGTGCGGGCCTAGCGGGAAGGACCGGGGAGCTGTTTTTT.

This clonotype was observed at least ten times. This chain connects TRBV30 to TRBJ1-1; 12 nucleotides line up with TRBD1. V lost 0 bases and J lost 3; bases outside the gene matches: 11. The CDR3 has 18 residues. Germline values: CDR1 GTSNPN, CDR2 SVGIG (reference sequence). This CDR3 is CAWSVRGTGGSWDTEAFF. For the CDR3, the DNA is TGTGCCTGGAGTGTACGAGGGACAGGGGGCTCCTGGGACACTGAAGCTTTCTTT.

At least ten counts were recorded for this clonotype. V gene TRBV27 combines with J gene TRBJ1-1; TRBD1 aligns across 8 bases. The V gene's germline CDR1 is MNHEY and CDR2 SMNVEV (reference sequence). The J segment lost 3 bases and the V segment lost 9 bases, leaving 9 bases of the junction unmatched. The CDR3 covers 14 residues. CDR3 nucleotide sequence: TGTGCCAGACATAACCAGGGGGCTGACACTGAAGCTTTCTTT. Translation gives CARHNQGADTEAFF.

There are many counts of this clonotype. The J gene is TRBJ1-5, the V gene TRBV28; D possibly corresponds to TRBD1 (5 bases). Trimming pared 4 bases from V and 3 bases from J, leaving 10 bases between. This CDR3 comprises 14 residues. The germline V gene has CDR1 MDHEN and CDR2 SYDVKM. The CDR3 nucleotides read TGTGCCAGCAGTTACACCGGGGCCAATCAGCCCCAGCATTTT. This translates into CASSYTGANQPQHF.

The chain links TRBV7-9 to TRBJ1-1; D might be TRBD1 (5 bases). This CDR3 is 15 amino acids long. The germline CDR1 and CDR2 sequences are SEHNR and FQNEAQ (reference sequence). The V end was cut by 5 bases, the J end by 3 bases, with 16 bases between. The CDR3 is CASSPRTGLHTEAFF. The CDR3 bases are TGTGCCAGCAGCCCGCGTACGGGGCTGCACACTGAAGCTTTCTTT.

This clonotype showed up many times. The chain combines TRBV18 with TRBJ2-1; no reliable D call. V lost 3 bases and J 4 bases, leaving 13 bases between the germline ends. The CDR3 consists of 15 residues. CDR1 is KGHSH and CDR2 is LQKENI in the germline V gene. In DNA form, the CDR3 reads TGTGCCAGCTCACCTGGGGTAGTGTTATACAATGAGCAGTTCTTC. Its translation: CASSPGVVLYNEQFF.

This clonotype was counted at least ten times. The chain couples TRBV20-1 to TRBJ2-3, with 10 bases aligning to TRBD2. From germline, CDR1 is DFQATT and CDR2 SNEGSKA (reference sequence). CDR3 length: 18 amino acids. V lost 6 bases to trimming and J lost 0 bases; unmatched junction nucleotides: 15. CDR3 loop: CSAPVLAGALPSTDTQYF. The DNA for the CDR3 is TGCAGTGCACCCGTTCTAGCGGGGGCCCTCCCTAGCACAGATACGCAGTATTTT.

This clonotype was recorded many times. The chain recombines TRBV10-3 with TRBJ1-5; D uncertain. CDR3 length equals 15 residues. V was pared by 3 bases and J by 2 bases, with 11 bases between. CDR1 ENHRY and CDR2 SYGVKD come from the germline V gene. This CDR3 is CAISDGLAGNQPQHF. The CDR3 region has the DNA TGTGCCATCAGTGACGGTTTGGCGGGCAATCAGCCCCAGCATTTT.

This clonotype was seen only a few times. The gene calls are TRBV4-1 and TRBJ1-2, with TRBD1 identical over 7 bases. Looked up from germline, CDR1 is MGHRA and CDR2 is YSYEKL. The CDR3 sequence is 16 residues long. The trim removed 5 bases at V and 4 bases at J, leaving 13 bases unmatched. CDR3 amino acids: CASSNPNRGLRYGYTF. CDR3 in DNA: TGCGCCAGCAGCAATCCTAACAGGGGACTTCGCTATGGCTACACCTTC.

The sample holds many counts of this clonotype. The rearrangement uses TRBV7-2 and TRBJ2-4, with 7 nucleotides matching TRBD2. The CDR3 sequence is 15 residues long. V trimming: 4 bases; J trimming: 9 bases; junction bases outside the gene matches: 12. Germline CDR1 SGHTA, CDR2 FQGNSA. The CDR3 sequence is CASSSGRRGWSIQYF. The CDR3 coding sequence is TGTGCCAGCAGCTCAGGGAGGCGGGGGTGGAGCATTCAGTACTTC.

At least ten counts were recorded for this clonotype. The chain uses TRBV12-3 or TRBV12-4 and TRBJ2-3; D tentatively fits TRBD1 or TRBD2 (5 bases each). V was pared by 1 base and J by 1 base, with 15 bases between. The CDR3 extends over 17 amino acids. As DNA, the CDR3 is TGTGCCAGCAGTTTAGTTTGGGGCGGTAGCGGCACAGATACGCAGTATTTT. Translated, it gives CASSLVWGGSGTDTQYF.

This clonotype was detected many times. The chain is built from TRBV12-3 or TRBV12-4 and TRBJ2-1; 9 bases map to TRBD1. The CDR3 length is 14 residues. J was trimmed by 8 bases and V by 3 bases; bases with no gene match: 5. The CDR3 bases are TGTGCCAGCAGTTTTTACACAGGGGGCTATGAGCAGTTCTTC. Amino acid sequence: CASSFYTGGYEQFF.

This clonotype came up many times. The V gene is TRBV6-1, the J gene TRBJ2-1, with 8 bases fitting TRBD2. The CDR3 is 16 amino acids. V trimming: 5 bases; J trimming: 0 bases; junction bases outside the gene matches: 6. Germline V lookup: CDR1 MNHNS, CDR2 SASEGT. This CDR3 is CASSFSGASSYNEQFF. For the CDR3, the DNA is TGTGCCAGCAGTTTTAGCGGGGCGAGCTCCTACAATGAGCAGTTCTTC.